This T cell receptor (beta chain) was recorded in a study of shared clonotypes between healthy human individuals. TCRdb's copy holds only in-frame clones and misses some; the assay was immunoSEQ multiplex PCR. The sample contains 2,500,000 or so clones, just over 90% of which appear only once. A remark on this clone: Its antigen remains unidentified.

General observations from the study: Among donors, clonotype sharing was expected to be affected by sequencing depth. Some naive CD4 clonotypes, approximately 4.5%, turned up in common across four donors.

The specimen sequenced was naive CD4+ T cells sorted from blood. The subset denotes: CD45RA+ positively selected. The source is a man between 18 and 29 years old in good health.

The CDR3 region is CASKTSGSTDTQYF. CDR3 DNA: TGTGCCAGTAAAACCTCCGGAAGCACAGATACGCAGTATTTT. The V call is TRBV19, the J call TRBJ2-3; D gene ambiguous. The germline V and J ends were trimmed by 7 bases and 0 bases, with 11 bases remaining between them. The V gene's germline CDR1 is LNHDA and CDR2 SQIVND (reference sequence). The CDR3 runs 14 residues.